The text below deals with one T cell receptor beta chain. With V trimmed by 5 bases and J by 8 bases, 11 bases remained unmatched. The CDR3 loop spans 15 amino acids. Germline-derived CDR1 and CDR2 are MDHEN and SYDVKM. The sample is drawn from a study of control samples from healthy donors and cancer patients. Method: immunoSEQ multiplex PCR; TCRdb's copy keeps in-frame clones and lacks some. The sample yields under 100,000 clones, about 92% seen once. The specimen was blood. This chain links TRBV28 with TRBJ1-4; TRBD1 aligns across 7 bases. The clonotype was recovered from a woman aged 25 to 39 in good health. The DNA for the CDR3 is TGTGCCAGCAGTGACAGGGTAGGGCCCCGAGAAAAACTGTTTTTT. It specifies CASSDRVGPREKLFF. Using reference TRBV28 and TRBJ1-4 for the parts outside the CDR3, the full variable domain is DVKVTQSSRYLVKRTGEKVFLECVQDMDHENMFWYRQDPGLGLRLIYFSYDVKMKEKGDIPEGYSVSREKKERFSLILESASTNQTSMYLCASSDRVGPREKLFFGSGTQLSVL.